This is a list of T cell receptor beta chains from one sample in a study of CD8 T cells in ankylosing spondylitis. Using its own MiXCR run on the 5' RACE reads, TCRdb lists one record per CDR3 protein. The sample contains 220,000 or so distinct CDR3 sequences, around 17% of which appear only once. Input material: blood, either unsorted or a sorted T cell fraction (not recorded which). These receptors were obtained from a male donor with ankylosing spondylitis. CDR3s include the opening cysteine and the closing phenylalanine or tryptophan. Each record gives: V gene, clone size, J gene, D gene, CDR3 DNA, CDR3 protein. A D gene is named only where the DNA matches it firmly. Only some rows state a clone size, as once, few, many or a class for expanded clones.

V: TRBV7-9
size: -
J: TRBJ1-5
D: TRBD1
DNA: TGTGCCAGCAGCCCCTCTTGGACAGGTAATCAGCCCCAGCATTTT
CDR3: CASSPSWTGNQPQHF

V: TRBV6-1
size: -
J: TRBJ2-6
D: -
DNA: TGTGCCATCGACAGGCCCGCTGGGGCCAACGTCCTGACTTTC
CDR3: CAIDRPAGANVLTF

V: TRBV4-3
size: -
J: TRBJ2-7
D: -
DNA: TGCGCCAGCAGCCAAGATGGGGGTGGAGCCGAGCAGTACTTC
CDR3: CASSQDGGGAEQYF

V: TRBV10-3
size: few
J: TRBJ2-7
D: TRBD1
DNA: TGTGCCATCAGTGAGTCGCAGGGGGCACTCGGCGAGCAGTACTTC
CDR3: CAISESQGALGEQYF

V: TRBV3-1
size: -
J: TRBJ2-2
D: TRBD2
DNA: TGTGCCAGCAGCCAAGATCAGGCGCCAAGCGGGGGGTCCCTCAACACCGGGGAGCTGTTTTTT
CDR3: CASSQDQAPSGGSLNTGELFF

V: TRBV3-1
size: -
J: TRBJ1-3
D: -
DNA: TGTGCCAGCAGCCAAGATGGGTGGGGGGCATCTGGAAACACCATATATTTT
CDR3: CASSQDGWGASGNTIYF

V: TRBV29-1
size: many
J: TRBJ1-2
D: -
DNA: TGCAGCGTTGATAGCCAGGGATTATATGGCTACACCTTC
CDR3: CSVDSQGLYGYTF

V: TRBV7-9
size: -
J: TRBJ1-2
D: -
DNA: TGTGCCAGCAGCTTCTACGACACTAACTATGGCTACACCTTC
CDR3: CASSFYDTNYGYTF

V: TRBV6-2/TRBV6-3
size: -
J: TRBJ2-1
D: TRBD1
DNA: TGTGCCAGCACAGGACAGGGGGTCTATGAGCAGTTCTTC
CDR3: CASTGQGVYEQFF

V: TRBV7-9
size: -
J: TRBJ2-2
D: TRBD1
DNA: TGTGCCAGCAGCCCCGTGGACAGGGGGCATACCGGGGAGCTGTTTTTT
CDR3: CASSPVDRGHTGELFF

V: TRBV7-6
size: few
J: TRBJ1-2
D: TRBD1
DNA: TGTGCCAGCAGCTTGGGGACAGCCTATGGCTACACCTTC
CDR3: CASSLGTAYGYTF

V: TRBV5-5
size: few
J: TRBJ1-5
D: TRBD1
DNA: TGTGCCAGCAGCCTGAGGGGACAGCTCAATCAGCCCCAGCATTTT
CDR3: CASSLRGQLNQPQHF

V: TRBV28
size: few
J: TRBJ2-3
D: TRBD1
DNA: TGTGCCAGCAGTTTTTCGGACAGGGCTACAGATACGCAGTATTTT
CDR3: CASSFSDRATDTQYF